The table lists the clone carrying this T cell receptor beta chain with a count of one. This entry comes from a study of cytomegalovirus exposure and HLA in healthy donors. Study in general: Drawn from HLA-typed donors, around 85 million unique TCRs were held in an early data release.

A multiplex PCR was run with 60 Vbeta primers and 13 Jbeta primers. Sequencing used immunoSEQ multiplex PCR; TCRdb keeps in-frame clones, though not all of them. Of about 99,000 clones listed, around 82% are singletons. The material sequenced was PBMCs. This clonotype was sampled from a woman in her thirties or forties in good health and CMV-seronegative.

In DNA, the CDR3 is TGTGCCAGCAGCCGGTCTACAGTTTCCTACGAGCAGTACTTC. Translation gives CASSRSTVSYEQYF. The chain employs TRBV7-9 and TRBJ2-7; no clear D. V was pared by 5 bases and J by 1 base, with 12 bases between. Germline CDR1 SEHNR, CDR2 FQNEAQ (reference sequence). The CDR3 loop spans 14 amino acids.